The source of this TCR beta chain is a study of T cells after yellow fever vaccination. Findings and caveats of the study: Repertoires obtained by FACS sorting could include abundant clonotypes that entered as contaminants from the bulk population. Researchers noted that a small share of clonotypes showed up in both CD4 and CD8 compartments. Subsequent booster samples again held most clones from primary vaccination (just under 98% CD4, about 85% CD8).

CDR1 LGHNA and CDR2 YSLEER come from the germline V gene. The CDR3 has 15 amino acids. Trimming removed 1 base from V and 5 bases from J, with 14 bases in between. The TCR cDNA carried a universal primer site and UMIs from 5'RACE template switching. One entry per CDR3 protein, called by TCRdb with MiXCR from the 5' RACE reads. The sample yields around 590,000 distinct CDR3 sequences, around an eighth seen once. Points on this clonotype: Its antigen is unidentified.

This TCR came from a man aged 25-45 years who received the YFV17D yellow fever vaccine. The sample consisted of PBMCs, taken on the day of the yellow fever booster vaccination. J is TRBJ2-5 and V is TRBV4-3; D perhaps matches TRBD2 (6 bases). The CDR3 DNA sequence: TGCGCCAGCAGCCAAGGGGCTAGCGTAATGGAGACCCAGTACTTC. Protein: CASSQGASVMETQYF.